These 20 T cell receptor beta chains were all obtained from the same sample, sequenced in a study of regulatory T cells in long-lasting Graves disease. Time point specified: persistent/refractory GD, antithyroid drugs over 5 years with positive TRAb. The TCR library was prepared using RNA isolated from PBMCs. Arm-PCR with iRepertoire HTBI primers amplified the CDR3 regions for these TCR beta libraries. TCRdb itself ran the multiplex PCR reads through MiXCR, one entry per CDR3 protein. Seen here are 500,000 to 800,000 distinct CDR3 sequences, around 32% observed once, and the top ten hold roughly 41%. Material: peripheral blood mononuclear cells (PBMCs), obtained when the disease was refractory, from a patient treated with antithyroid drugs. The origin of the receptors is a female donor with Graves disease.

This clonotype was counted many times. The chain employs TRBV20-1 and TRBJ1-5, with a weak D call TRBD1 (6 bases). Looked up from germline, CDR1 is DFQATT and CDR2 is SNEGSKA (reference sequence). CDR3 size: 15 residues. V lost 3 bases to trimming and J lost 1 base, with 13 bases between them. The CDR3 DNA reads as TGCAGTGCTAGTAACAGGGTGGGGAGCAATCAGCCCCAGCATTTT. Its translation: CSASNRVGSNQPQHF.

The V and J genes are TRBV10-3 and TRBJ1-5; the match to TRBD1 covers 7 bases. After removal of 3 bases from V and 7 bases from J, the junction contained 9 bases not matched to a gene. Germline V gives CDR1 ENHRY, CDR2 SYGVKD. This CDR3 has 15 residues. The CDR3 nucleotides read TGTGCCATCAGTGAAGGACAGGTCCCTAACCAGCCCCAGCATTTT. This gives the protein CAISEGQVPNQPQHF.

The chain's CDR3 is CASSHLGGLPYEQYF. The DNA for the CDR3 is TGTGCCAGCTCGCATCTCGGGGGTTTGCCCTACGAGCAGTACTTC. This chain links TRBV12-3 or TRBV12-4 with TRBJ2-7, with D possibly TRBD2 on 6 matching bases. Trimming shortened V by 8 bases and J by 2 bases, and 19 bases separated the two germline ends. The CDR3 extends over 15 amino acids.

The rearrangement joins TRBV19 to TRBJ1-5; unclear D gene. Germline CDR1 is LNHDA and CDR2 is SQIVND (reference sequence). Trimming left V 4 bases short and J 9 bases short, with 13 bases between. The CDR3 is 13 amino acids. The CDR3: CASSNGHLRPQHF. The CDR3 coding sequence is TGTGCCAGTAGTAACGGCCACCTTCGGCCCCAGCATTTT.

This clonotype came up a few times. V usage is TRBV20-1 and J usage is TRBJ2-1; D is ambiguous. The CDR3 runs 13 residues. In germline, CDR1 is DFQATT, CDR2 SNEGSKA (reference sequence). Trimming pared 3 bases from V and 0 bases from J, leaving 6 bases between. The CDR3 nucleotides are TGCAGTGCTAGTCCGGGCTCCTACAATGAGCAGTTCTTC. This translates into CSASPGSYNEQFF.

This chain connects TRBV6-2 or TRBV6-3 to TRBJ1-2; TRBD1 is a possible D gene (5 bases). CDR3 length equals 15 residues. V dropped 0 bases and J dropped 6 bases, with 14 bases sitting between them. Germline V gene sequence: CDR1 MNHEY, CDR2 SVGEGT. CDR3 loop: CASSYSPRAWDGYTF. In DNA form, the CDR3 reads TGTGCCAGCAGTTACTCGCCCAGGGCCTGGGATGGCTACACCTTC.

This clonotype was counted at least ten times. The J gene is TRBJ2-5, the V gene TRBV28, with D tentatively TRBD2 (6 bases). Germline CDR1 is MDHEN and CDR2 is SYDVKM. The germline V and J ends were trimmed by 2 bases and 3 bases, with 7 bases remaining between them. The CDR3 extends over 13 amino acids. This CDR3 is CASSLGGEETQYF. CDR3 nucleotide sequence: TGTGCCAGCAGTTTAGGCGGGGAAGAGACCCAGTACTTC. Using reference TRBV28 and TRBJ2-5 for the parts outside the CDR3, the full variable domain is DVKVTQSSRYLVKRTGEKVFLECVQDMDHENMFWYRQDPGLGLRLIYFSYDVKMKEKGDIPEGYSVSREKKERFSLILESASTNQTSMYLCASSLGGEETQYFGPGTRLLVL.

The chain is built from TRBV14 and TRBJ2-7; the match to TRBD2 covers 8 bases. Trimming cost V 2 bases and J 5 bases; bases outside gene matches: 8. The CDR3 runs 15 residues. Germline lookup yields CDR1 SGHDN and CDR2 FVKESK. CDR3 protein: CASSQTGLALHEQYF. The CDR3 DNA reads as TGTGCCAGCAGCCAAACCGGACTAGCCCTTCACGAGCAGTACTTC.

In this sample, this clonotype turned up a few times. The chain recombines TRBV19 with TRBJ1-1; 9 bases map to TRBD1. The CDR3 is 13 amino acids. Germline CDR1 and CDR2: LNHDA and SQIVND (reference sequence). J was trimmed by 4 bases and V by 7 bases; bases with no gene match: 4. The CDR3 DNA is TGTGCCAGTATTCGGGACAGGGCCACTGAAGCTTTCTTT. The encoded protein is CASIRDRATEAFF.

The V gene is TRBV30, the J gene TRBJ1-1, with D unclear. The CDR3 is made up of 13 amino acids. V gave up 3 bases and J gave up 1 base, with 9 bases separating them. The germline V gene has CDR1 GTSNPN and CDR2 SVGIG (reference sequence). For the CDR3, the DNA is TGTGCCTGGAGAATGGGAGGGAACACTGAAGCTTTCTTT. It yields the protein CAWRMGGNTEAFF.

This clonotype has a handful of counts. This chain uses TRBV5-1 with TRBJ2-7; 9 positions agree with TRBD2. The V segment lost 0 bases and the J segment 6 bases; nucleotides outside the gene matches: 7. The CDR3 is made up of 15 amino acids. Germline V gene sequence: CDR1 SGHRS, CDR2 YFSETQ. CDR3 nucleotide sequence: TGCGCCAGCAGCTTGGGACTAGCGGAGATAAGCGAGCAGTACTTC. Translation gives CASSLGLAEISEQYF.

The chain links TRBV6-2 or TRBV6-3 to TRBJ2-5; perhaps TRBD1 as D (6 bases). Trimming removed 8 bases at V and 2 bases at J, with 9 bases between. Per the germline V gene, CDR1 is MNHEY and CDR2 is SVGEGT. The CDR3 sequence is 12 residues long. CDR3 region: CASVGQQETQYF. The CDR3 bases are TGTGCCAGCGTAGGACAGCAAGAGACCCAGTACTTC.

The chain employs TRBV5-6 and TRBJ2-4; D gene unclear. V shed 6 bases and J shed 1 base, with 11 bases lying between them. This CDR3 is 14 amino acids long. Germline values: CDR1 SGHDT, CDR2 YYEEEE. CDR3 amino acids: CASTAGPAKNIQYF. The CDR3 nucleotides read TGTGCCAGCACTGCCGGGCCTGCCAAAAACATTCAGTACTTC.

A few counts support this clonotype. This sequence joins TRBV9 and TRBJ1-5, with a possible D match to TRBD1 (5 bases). The CDR3 totals 17 residues. V lost 4 bases and J 4 bases, leaving 21 bases between the germline ends. Germline CDR1 is SGDLS and CDR2 is YYNGEE. In DNA form, the CDR3 reads TGTGCCAGCAGCCCCGAGACAGATTCCCAAGGGAATCAGCCCCAGCATTTT. This translates into CASSPETDSQGNQPQHF.

At least ten counts were recorded for this clonotype. V and J are TRBV6-1 and TRBJ1-1; D not certain. V shed 4 bases and J shed 8 bases, with 8 bases lying between them. The CDR3 is made up of 11 amino acids. Germline loops: CDR1 MNHNS, CDR2 SASEGT. The CDR3 loop is CASSGVGEAFF. As DNA, the CDR3 is TGTGCCAGCAGTGGGGTGGGCGAAGCTTTCTTT.

This clonotype was seen repeatedly, ten times or more. The chain combines TRBV2 with TRBJ2-2; D may match TRBD1 or TRBD2 (5 bases each). Germline V gene lookup returns CDR1 SNHLY and CDR2 FYNNEI. V was cut by 7 bases and J by 4 bases, with 19 bases left in between. The length of the CDR3 is 16 residues. The CDR3 spells CASTGESTGTTGELFF. Written as DNA, the CDR3 is TGTGCCAGCACCGGGGAGAGCACCGGGACCACCGGGGAGCTGTTTTTT.

This rearrangement joins TRBV20-1 to TRBJ1-1, with TRBD1 matching over 8 bases. The CDR3 loop spans 15 amino acids. CDR1 DFQATT and CDR2 SNEGSKA come from the germline V gene (reference sequence). Germline trimming cut 0 bases from V and 1 base from J; bases unmatched to any gene: 4. CDR3 region: CSAREGGTGNTEAFF. CDR3 coding DNA: TGCAGTGCTAGAGAGGGGGGGACAGGGAACACTGAAGCTTTCTTT.

The chain employs TRBV20-1 and TRBJ2-5; 7 nucleotides line up with TRBD1. The CDR3 sequence is 14 residues long. Germline V gene data show CDR1 as DFQATT and CDR2 as SNEGSKA (reference sequence). After removal of 2 bases from V and 5 bases from J, the junction contained 8 bases not matched to a gene. Written as DNA, the CDR3 is TGCAGTGCTAGACAGGGGGTGAATTTCGAGACCCAGTACTTC. Its protein is CSARQGVNFETQYF.

This clonotype was seen ten or more times. The chain combines TRBV28 with TRBJ2-5; the D gene is possibly TRBD1 (8 bases). With 4 bases removed from V and 4 bases from J, the gap between germline ends came to 13 bases. The CDR3 length is 14 residues. The V gene's germline CDR1 is MDHEN and CDR2 SYDVKM. CDR3 DNA: TGTGCCAGCAGTTCCTACAGGGGGGGAGAGACCCAGTACTTC. The encoded protein is CASSSYRGGETQYF.

This clonotype was detected a few times. Written as DNA, the CDR3 is TGTGCCTGGAGTTTGGGGACAGGAACGTTTAGCCATGGCTACACCTTC. It codes for CAWSLGTGTFSHGYTF. The rearrangement uses TRBV30 and TRBJ1-2; TRBD1 agrees at 8 bases. Germline lookup yields CDR1 GTSNPN and CDR2 SVGIG (reference sequence). J was trimmed by 6 bases and V by 2 bases; bases with no gene match: 14. The CDR3 extends over 16 amino acids. Full variable domain (rest looked up from reference TRBV30 and TRBJ1-2): SQTIHQWPATLVQPVGSPLSLECTVEGTSNPNLYWYRQAAGRGLQLLFYSVGIGQISSEVPQNLSASRPQDRQFILSSKKLLLSDSGFYLCAWSLGTGTFSHGYTFGSGTRLTVV.